The clone carrying this T cell receptor beta chain came up many times. The data belong to a study of T cells after yellow fever vaccination. MiXCR, run by TCRdb on the 5' RACE reads, gives a single entry per CDR3 protein. The sample consists of under 200,000 distinct CDR3 sequences, about 11% of them appearing once. The origin of this receptor is a man aged 18-30 years who received the YFV17D yellow fever vaccine. The source material was CD8+ T cells sorted from PBMCs, sampled 15 days after the yellow fever booster vaccination.

CDR3 coding DNA: TGCAGCGTTGAGTCTGGGCGGGGGAATCAAGAGACCCAGTACTTC. Translated, it gives CSVESGRGNQETQYF. The chain couples TRBV29-1 to TRBJ2-5; 7 nucleotides agree with TRBD2. CDR3 size: 15 residues. Germline assignment: CDR1 SQVTM and CDR2 ANQGSEA. Losses at the gene ends were 3 bases for V and 2 bases for J; bases not matched to a gene: 9.